This T cell receptor (beta chain) stems from a study of blood T cells in healthy people across ages. The use of a sample-barcoded 5' primer and a J-beta primer mix characterized a second PCR of roughly 6 to 11 cycles. MiXCR was run by TCRdb on the 5' RACE reads, yielding one entry per CDR3 protein. This table has fewer than 2 million distinct CDR3 sequences, more than 35% appearing once. The CDR3 is 12 residues long. Trimming took 3 bases from V and 8 from J, leaving 8 bases between them. Germline assignment: CDR1 KGHSH and CDR2 LQKENI. This clonotype was observed a handful of times. The specimen sequenced was blood. This TCR came from a human donor in good health. V is TRBV18 and J is TRBJ2-4; D is unclear. For the CDR3, the DNA is TGTGCCAGCTCACCCGAGAGTGACATTCAGTACTTC. Translated, it gives CASSPESDIQYF.